Below, 27 T cell receptor beta chains from the same sample are listed, as sequenced in a study of blood T cell repertoires in COVID-19. Some clones are missing from TCRdb's copy, which holds only in-frame ones; the method was immunoSEQ multiplex PCR. The table records hundreds of thousands of clones, approximately 85% of them present only once. The sample was PBMCs or T cells enriched from blood (not recorded which). The receptors stem from a woman younger than 45 who had recovered from COVID-19.

This chain uses TRBV9 with TRBJ2-5; 7 nucleotides agree with TRBD2. The CDR3 runs 14 residues. Unmatched junction bases numbered 5, after V lost 1 base and J lost 5 bases. In germline, CDR1 is SGDLS, CDR2 YYNGEE. This CDR3 is CASSVTPGGETQYF. CDR3 DNA: TGTGCCAGCAGCGTAACCCCCGGGGGGGAGACCCAGTACTTC.

The sample holds one count of this clone. J is TRBJ1-2 and V is TRBV11-2; the D gene is possibly TRBD1 (5 bases). Trimming stripped 2 bases from V and 5 bases from J, with 12 bases between. The V gene's germline CDR1 is SGHAT and CDR2 FQNNGV. This CDR3 is built from 14 residues. The CDR3 DNA sequence: TGTGCCAGCAGCTTATGGCAGGGAAAATATGGCTACACCTTC. Translating gives CASSLWQGKYGYTF. Variable domain in full (rest from reference TRBV11-2 and TRBJ1-2): EAGVAQSPRYKIIEKRQSVAFWCNPISGHATLYWYQQILGQGPKLLIQFQNNGVVDDSQLPKDRFSAERLKGVDSTLKIQPAKLEDSAVYLCASSLWQGKYGYTFGSGTRLTVV.

The V call is TRBV3-1 (or the pseudogene TRBV3-2), the J call TRBJ1-5; D gene uncertain. The CDR3 has 14 amino acids. The V gene lost 3 bases and the J gene lost 4 bases, with 10 bases spanning the gap. Germline V lookup: CDR1 LGHDT, CDR2 YNNKEL (reference sequence). The CDR3 sequence is CASSQGWENQPQHF. CDR3 bases: TGTGCCAGCAGCCAGGGGTGGGAGAATCAGCCCCAGCATTTT.

The V and J genes are TRBV3-1 (or the pseudogene TRBV3-2) and TRBJ2-1, with TRBD2 identical over 13 bases. J lost 0 bases, V lost 4 bases, and 6 bases had no gene match. Germline V gene sequence: CDR1 LGHDT, CDR2 YNNKEL (reference sequence). The CDR3 runs 18 residues. CDR3 DNA sequence: TGTGCCAGCAGCCGACTAGCGGGGGGCCTTAGCTCCTACAATGAGCAGTTCTTC. Translated: CASSRLAGGLSSYNEQFF.

In nucleotides, the CDR3 is TGTGCCAGCAGCTTAGCGGGACAGGGGTTTCCGAGCACTGAAGCTTTCTTT. Translating it yields CASSLAGQGFPSTEAFF. The chain recombines TRBV7-2 with TRBJ1-1; 10 bases are shared with TRBD1. The CDR3 length is 17 residues. V was pared by 0 bases and J by 4 bases, with 8 bases of the junction left unmatched. Germline V gene sequence: CDR1 SGHTA, CDR2 FQGNSA.

The rearrangement joins TRBV11-3 to TRBJ1-1; 8 nucleotides align to TRBD1. Germline loops: CDR1 SGHNT, CDR2 YENEEA. CDR3 length: 16 amino acids. Germline trimming cut 2 bases from V and 4 bases from J; bases unmatched to any gene: 9. CDR3 sequence reads: CASSLIGQGGSTEAFF. Written as DNA, the CDR3 is TGTGCCAGCAGCTTAATTGGACAGGGAGGCAGCACTGAAGCTTTCTTT.

The sample holds one count of this clone. This chain connects TRBV9 to TRBJ1-1; 7 bases line up with TRBD1. J was trimmed by 7 bases and V by 2 bases; bases with no gene match: 5. CDR1 and CDR2 from the germline V gene are SGDLS and YYNGEE. CDR3 length: 13 amino acids. Here the CDR3 reads CASSVTGVGEAFF. As DNA, the CDR3 is TGTGCCAGCAGCGTCACAGGGGTCGGTGAAGCTTTCTTT. The complete variable domain, with remaining parts taken from reference TRBV9 and TRBJ1-1, reads DSGVTQTPKHLITATGQRVTLRCSPRSGDLSVYWYQQSLDQGLQFLIQYYNGEERAKGNILERFSAQQFPDLHSELNLSSLELGDSALYFCASSVTGVGEAFFGQGTRLTVV.

The chain couples TRBV2 to TRBJ2-3; TRBD1 matches at 11 bases. Germline V CDR1 and CDR2: SNHLY, FYNNEI. CDR3 length: 16 residues. Unmatched junction bases numbered 8, after V lost 6 bases and J lost 3 bases. CDR3 bases: TGTGCCAGCAGAAGACGGACAGGGGGCGGTACAGATACGCAGTATTTT. This gives the protein CASRRRTGGGTDTQYF.

V usage is TRBV30 and J usage is TRBJ2-3; D might be TRBD1 (5 bases). CDR1 is GTSNPN and CDR2 is SVGIG in the germline V gene (reference sequence). Trimming removed 3 bases at V and 4 bases at J, with 14 bases between. This CDR3 contains 14 residues. CDR3 sequence (DNA): TGTGCCTGGAGGGTAGCAGGCAGGGCAGATACGCAGTATTTT. This gives the protein CAWRVAGRADTQYF.

V usage is TRBV11-2 and J usage is TRBJ1-2, with D perhaps matching TRBD1 (6 bases). The germline CDR1 and CDR2 sequences are SGHAT and FQNNGV. The germline V and J ends were trimmed by 8 bases and 7 bases, with 17 bases remaining between them. The CDR3 spans 13 residues. DNA for the CDR3: TGTGCCAGCTCTCCCGGGACACCCTTTGGCTACACCTTC. Encoded protein: CASSPGTPFGYTF.

The CDR3 loop is CASSAFSPSTSSRRKLANEQFF. As DNA, the CDR3 is TGTGCCAGCAGCGCCTTCTCACCTTCGACTAGCTCGAGAAGAAAATTGGCAAATGAGCAGTTCTTC. The chain couples TRBV9 to TRBJ2-1; 7 bases line up with TRBD2. The CDR3 runs 22 residues. Germline-derived CDR1 and CDR2 are SGDLS and YYNGEE. V shed 3 bases, J shed 7 bases, and the junction held 31 bases outside the gene matches.

The gene calls are TRBV10-2 and TRBJ1-1; D perhaps matches TRBD1 (6 bases). The CDR3 contains 12 residues. Trimming pared 6 bases from V and 11 bases from J, leaving 16 bases between. CDR1 and CDR2 (germline): WSHSY, SAAADI. The CDR3 nucleotides are TGCGCCAGCAGGAAGGAAACAGGGACGGCTTTCTTT. Residues: CASRKETGTAFF.

V is TRBV28 and J is TRBJ2-2; 7 bases fit TRBD2. Germline V gene lookup returns CDR1 MDHEN and CDR2 SYDVKM. The CDR3 extends over 15 amino acids. Losses at the gene ends were 7 bases for V and 7 bases for J; bases not matched to a gene: 12. The CDR3 nucleotides read TGTGCCAGCACCATCCGACTAGCAGGGCACGGGGAGCTGTTTTTT. It codes for CASTIRLAGHGELFF.

Concerning this clone: The junction does not match germline at one end; this may be a read error. The chain employs TRBV27 and TRBJ1-1, with TRBD1 identical over 8 bases. Germline CDR1 and CDR2: MNHEY and SMNVEV (reference sequence). There are 17 residues in the CDR3. CDR3 amino acids: CASSLSGVGQGLFGAFF. The CDR3 nucleotides read TGTGCCAGCAGTCTATCAGGGGTAGGACAGGGTTTGTTTGGGGCTTTCTTT.

The V call is TRBV18, the J call TRBJ1-5; no reliable D call. The CDR3 runs to 12 residues. Trimming took 0 bases from V and 7 from J, leaving 4 bases between them. Germline CDR1 KGHSH, CDR2 LQKENI. The CDR3, as DNA: TGTGCCAGCTCACCACCACAGCAGCCCCAGCATTTT. It specifies CASSPPQQPQHF.

V is TRBV30 and J is TRBJ2-7; 9 bases align to TRBD2. The V and J ends lost 0 bases and 4 bases, in that order; junction bases with no gene match: 4. CDR3 length: 14 residues. Per the germline V gene, CDR1 is GTSNPN and CDR2 is SVGIG (reference sequence). The CDR3 is CAWSVGTSYYEQYF. DNA of the CDR3: TGTGCCTGGAGTGTTGGGACTAGCTATTACGAGCAGTACTTC.

J is TRBJ2-7 and V is TRBV7-6; possibly TRBD2 for D (6 bases). Trimming stripped 1 base from V and 1 base from J, with 23 bases between. The germline gives CDR1 SGHVS, CDR2 FNYEAQ. The CDR3 is made up of 19 amino acids. CDR3 in DNA: TGTGCCAGCAGCTTAGTCAGGTTAGGCCTGAATGGGAGGTCCTACGAGCAGTACTTC. Translated: CASSLVRLGLNGRSYEQYF.

The V call is TRBV28, the J call TRBJ2-2; 9 nucleotides align to TRBD2. This CDR3 contains 15 residues. V gave up 3 bases and J gave up 5 bases; unmatched junction bases: 4. The germline V gene has CDR1 MDHEN and CDR2 SYDVKM. The CDR3 DNA reads TGTGCCAGCAGTTTGCGGGAGGGCCGGACCGGGGAGCTGTTTTTT. It codes for CASSLREGRTGELFF.

This clone has more than one count but fewer than ten. CDR3 coding DNA: TGTGCCACCAGTAAAGACGGGACAGGGGGCACAGATACGCAGTATTTT. Its translation is CATSKDGTGGTDTQYF. The V and J genes are TRBV24-1 and TRBJ2-3; 10 bases are shared with TRBD1. This CDR3 comprises 16 residues. J gave up 1 base and V 6 bases, and 6 bases lay outside the gene matches. Germline assignment: CDR1 KGHDR and CDR2 SFDVKD.

This chain joins TRBV14 and TRBJ1-3, with a possible D match to TRBD1 (6 bases). The CDR3 covers 14 residues. V lost 5 bases, J lost 0 bases, and 8 bases lay in between. CDR1 SGHDN and CDR2 FVKESK come from the germline V gene. In nucleotides, the CDR3 is TGTGCCAGCAGCTTGACAGGCTCTGGAAACACCATATATTTT. Encoded protein: CASSLTGSGNTIYF.

The chain links TRBV6-1 to TRBJ2-3; weak D call: TRBD2 (5 bases). The CDR3 runs to 19 residues. V lost 1 base and J 3 bases, leaving 23 bases between the germline ends. Germline V CDR1 and CDR2: MNHNS, SASEGT. CDR3 nucleotides: TGTGCCAGCAGTGAAGAGGGCGCGGGCCTATTATTATGGACAGATACGCAGTATTTT. This gives the protein CASSEEGAGLLLWTDTQYF.

The gene calls are TRBV15 and TRBJ2-1; TRBD2 matches at 9 bases. In germline, CDR1 is LNHNV, CDR2 YYDKDF (reference sequence). The CDR3 covers 16 residues. The V and J ends lost 1 base and 3 bases, in that order; junction bases with no gene match: 4. The CDR3 region has the DNA TGTGCCACCAGCAGAGTTCCGCGGGGGGGCTACAATGAGCAGTTCTTC. As protein: CATSRVPRGGYNEQFF.

The chain links TRBV11-2 to TRBJ2-2; D uncertain. Trimming removed 1 base at V and 7 bases at J, with 7 bases between. This CDR3 spans 13 amino acids. CDR1 and CDR2 (germline): SGHAT, FQNNGV. CDR3 region: CASSLVLLGELFF. The DNA of the CDR3 is TGTGCCAGCAGCTTAGTACTTCTCGGGGAGCTGTTTTTT.

V usage is TRBV2 and J usage is TRBJ2-5; TRBD2 matches at 10 bases. V shed 6 bases, J shed 5 bases, and the junction held 12 bases outside the gene matches. This CDR3 is 16 amino acids long. CDR1 is SNHLY, CDR2 FYNNEI, per germline. CDR3 residues: CASRVRAGGPRETQYF. The CDR3 DNA is TGTGCCAGCAGGGTGAGAGCGGGAGGGCCAAGGGAGACCCAGTACTTC.

The V and J genes are TRBV28 and TRBJ2-1; 13 bases match TRBD2. Germline CDR1 reads MDHEN; CDR2 reads SYDVKM. The CDR3 loop spans 17 amino acids. V was clipped by 2 bases and J by 5 bases; unmatched bases: 6. The CDR3 DNA reads as TGTGCCAGCAGTTTACCCGGGACTAGCGGGGCACACAATGAGCAGTTCTTC. It is translated as CASSLPGTSGAHNEQFF.

This rearrangement joins TRBV28 to TRBJ1-2, with D uncertain. The CDR3 loop spans 17 amino acids. The V end was cut by 4 bases, the J end by 0 bases, with 18 bases between. From germline, CDR1 is MDHEN and CDR2 SYDVKM. CDR3 region: CASSSYPRQRANYGYTF. CDR3 DNA sequence: TGTGCCAGCAGTTCATACCCTCGCCAGAGGGCTAACTATGGCTACACCTTC.

This chain links TRBV4-3 with TRBJ1-1; D is possibly TRBD1 (6 bases). The CDR3 extends over 13 amino acids. Per germline, CDR1 LGHNA and CDR2 YSLEER. With 1 base removed from V and 11 bases from J, the gap between germline ends came to 14 bases. Written as DNA, the CDR3 is TGCGCCAGCAGCCAAGGCCCAGGGGATAAGGCTTTCTTT. Translating gives CASSQGPGDKAFF.